This entry features one T cell receptor (beta chain) sequence. What it binds is not known. Germline assignment: CDR1 LNHNV and CDR2 YYDKDF (reference sequence). The germline V and J ends were trimmed by 1 base and 1 base, with 10 bases remaining between them. The CDR3 is 15 amino acids. The data derive from a study of cytomegalovirus exposure and HLA in healthy donors. Study-level results: Per published reports, the classifier diagnosed cytomegalovirus status with high specificity and sensitivity.

Sequencing used immunoSEQ multiplex PCR; TCRdb keeps in-frame clones, though not all of them. The table records around 220,000 clones, around four fifths of them present only once. The roughly 120-subject validation cohort, separate from the approximately 630-subject first cohort, included the donors. The chain uses TRBV15 and TRBJ1-1, with a weak D call TRBD1 (6 bases). The sample comprised PBMCs. This sequence originates from a woman aged 30 to 39 in good health and CMV-seropositive. As DNA, the CDR3 is TGTGCCACCAGCAGAGGGACAGCGGGGAACACTGAAGCTTTCTTT. Residues: CATSRGTAGNTEAFF.